This T cell receptor (beta chain) derives from a study of cytomegalovirus exposure and HLA in healthy donors. Germline trimming cut 4 bases from V and 0 bases from J; bases unmatched to any gene: 2. Germline V gene lookup returns CDR1 MNHEY and CDR2 SVGAGI. This CDR3 has 14 residues. Study results and caveats: A few CMV-associated chains were confirmed in vitro to be specific for CMV antigens. A later analysis found most CMV-associated TCR beta chains apparently HLA-restricted. For cytomegalovirus status, the classifier reportedly gave diagnoses with high specificity and sensitivity.

Regarding this clone: As yet, its antigen is unknown.

PCR used 60 Vbeta primers and 13 Jbeta primers. The table came from immunoSEQ multiplex PCR; TCRdb's copy has only in-frame clones and leaves some out. The profile shows 150,000 to 200,000 clones, around 81% of them singletons. The sample comprised PBMCs. This clonotype was obtained from a man between 18 and 35 years old in good health and CMV-seronegative. The chain uses TRBV6-5 and TRBJ1-1, with 7 bases aligning to TRBD1. The CDR3 reads CASSWGQMNTEAFF. Written as DNA, the CDR3 is TGTGCCAGCAGTTGGGGACAGATGAACACTGAAGCTTTCTTT.